This T cell receptor beta chain was recorded in a study of a mutant IDH1 vaccine in newly diagnosed glioma. Across the whole study: Patients had eight vaccinations, in weeks 1, 3, 5, 7, 11, 15, 19 and 23. Before enrollment, patients got radiotherapy alone, temozolomide alone, or mostly the combination.

This clone was counted once. Its antigen is still unknown. Time point in this sample: week 11, during vaccination. The content of each vaccine dose was 300 ug of mutant IDH1 20-mer peptide, and topical imiquimod accompanied it. The CDR3 is 16 residues long. Germline V gene data show CDR1 as SGHNT and CDR2 as YYREEE (reference sequence). Losses at the gene ends were 2 bases for V and 4 bases for J; bases not matched to a gene: 8. Clones were sequenced by immunoSEQ multiplex PCR, and TCRdb holds only the in-frame ones, with some missing. Of some 130,000 clones listed, roughly 75% are singletons. This material consisted of PBMCs, taken from a glioma patient whose treatment included an IDH1 peptide vaccine. The origin of this receptor is a man aged 40-55 years with glioma. The chain uses TRBV5-4 and TRBJ2-3, with 9 bases lining up with TRBD1. The CDR3 DNA follows: TGTGCCAGCAGCTTTGAACAGGGGGCGCGTGCAGATACGCAGTATTTT. It codes for CASSFEQGARADTQYF.